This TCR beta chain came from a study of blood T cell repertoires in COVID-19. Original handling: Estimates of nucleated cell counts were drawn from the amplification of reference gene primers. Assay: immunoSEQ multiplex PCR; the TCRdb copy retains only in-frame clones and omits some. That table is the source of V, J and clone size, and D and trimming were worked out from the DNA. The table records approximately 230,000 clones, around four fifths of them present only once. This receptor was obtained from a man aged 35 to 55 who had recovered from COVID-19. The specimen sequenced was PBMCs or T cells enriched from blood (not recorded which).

The CDR3 sequence: CASSLPEAGRETQYF. CDR3 DNA: TGTGCCAGCAGCTTACCCGAGGCGGGCCGTGAGACCCAGTACTTC. This chain connects TRBV7-8 to TRBJ2-5; possible D gene TRBD2, 5 bases. V lost 2 bases and J 5 bases, leaving 15 bases between the germline ends. The CDR3 is 15 residues long. Germline CDR1 and CDR2: SGHVS and FQNEAQ. Combining the CDR3 with reference TRBV7-8 and TRBJ2-5 gives the whole variable domain GAGVSQSPRYKVAKRGQDVALRCDPISGHVSLFWYQQALGQGPEFLTYFQNEAQLDKSGLPSDRFFAERPEGSVSTLKIQRTQQEDSAVYLCASSLPEAGRETQYFGPGTRLLVL.